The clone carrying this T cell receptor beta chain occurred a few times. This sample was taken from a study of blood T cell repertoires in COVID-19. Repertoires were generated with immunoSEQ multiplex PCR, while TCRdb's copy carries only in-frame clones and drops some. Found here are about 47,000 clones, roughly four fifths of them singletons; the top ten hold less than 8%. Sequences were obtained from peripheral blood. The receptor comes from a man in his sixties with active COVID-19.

CDR3 coding DNA: TGTGCCAGCAGCTCGGGGTATTCCTACGAGCAGTACTTC. It yields the protein CASSSGYSYEQYF. The rearrangement joins TRBV12-3 or TRBV12-4 to TRBJ2-7; D perhaps matches TRBD2 (5 bases). V gave up 6 bases and J gave up 1 base, with 10 bases separating them. The CDR3 is made up of 13 amino acids.